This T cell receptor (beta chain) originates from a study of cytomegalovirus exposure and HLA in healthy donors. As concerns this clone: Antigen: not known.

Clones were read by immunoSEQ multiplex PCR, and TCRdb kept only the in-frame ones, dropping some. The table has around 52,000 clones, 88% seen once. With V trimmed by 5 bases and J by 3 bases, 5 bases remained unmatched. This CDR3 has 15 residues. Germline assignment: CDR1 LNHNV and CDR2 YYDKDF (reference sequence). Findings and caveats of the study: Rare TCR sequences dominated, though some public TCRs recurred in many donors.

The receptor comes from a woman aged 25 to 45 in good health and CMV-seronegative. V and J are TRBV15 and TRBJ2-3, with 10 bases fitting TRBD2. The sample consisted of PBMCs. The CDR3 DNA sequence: TGTGCCACCAGCTTAGAGCGGGAGGGTACAGATACGCAGTATTTT. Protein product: CATSLEREGTDTQYF.